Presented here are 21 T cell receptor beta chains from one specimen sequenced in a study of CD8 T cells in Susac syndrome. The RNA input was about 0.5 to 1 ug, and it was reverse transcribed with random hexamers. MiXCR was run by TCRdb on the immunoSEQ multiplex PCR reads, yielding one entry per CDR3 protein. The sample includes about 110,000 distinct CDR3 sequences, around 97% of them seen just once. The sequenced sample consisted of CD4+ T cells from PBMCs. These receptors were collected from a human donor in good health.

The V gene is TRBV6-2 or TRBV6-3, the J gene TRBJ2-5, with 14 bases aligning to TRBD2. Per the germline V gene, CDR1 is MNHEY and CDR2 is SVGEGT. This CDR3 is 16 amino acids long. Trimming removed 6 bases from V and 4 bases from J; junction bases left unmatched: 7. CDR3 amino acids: CASSRGLAGGGETQYF. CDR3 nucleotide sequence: TGTGCCAGCAGCCGTGGACTAGCGGGAGGAGGAGAGACCCAGTACTTC.

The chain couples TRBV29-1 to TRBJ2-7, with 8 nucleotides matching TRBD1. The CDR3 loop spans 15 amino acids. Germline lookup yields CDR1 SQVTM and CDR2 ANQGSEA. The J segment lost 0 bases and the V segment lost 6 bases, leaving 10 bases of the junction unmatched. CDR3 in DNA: TGCAGCGTGAGGTGGGACAGGCATCCCTCCTACGAGCAGTACTTC. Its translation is CSVRWDRHPSYEQYF.

DNA of the CDR3: TGCGCCAGCAGCCACCCGGGACAGGGGGTATACGAGCAGTACTTC. This gives the protein CASSHPGQGVYEQYF. The chain has TRBV4-1 and TRBJ2-7, with TRBD1 matching over 11 bases. Germline V gene sequence: CDR1 MGHRA, CDR2 YSYEKL. CDR3 length: 15 residues. The ends lost 3 bases at V and 4 bases at J; junction bases unmatched: 5.

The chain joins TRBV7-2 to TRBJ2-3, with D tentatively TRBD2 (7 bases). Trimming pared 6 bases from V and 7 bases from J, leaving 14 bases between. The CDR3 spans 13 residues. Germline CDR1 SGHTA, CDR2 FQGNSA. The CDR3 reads CASRLGGGYTQYF. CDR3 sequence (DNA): TGTGCCAGCAGGCTAGGGGGGGGCTATACGCAGTATTTT.

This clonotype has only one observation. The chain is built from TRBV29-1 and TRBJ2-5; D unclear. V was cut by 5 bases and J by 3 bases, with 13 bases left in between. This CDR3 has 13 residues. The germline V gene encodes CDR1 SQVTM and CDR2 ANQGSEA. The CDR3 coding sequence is TGCAGCGTTCAACCCACAGCCGAAGAGACCCAGTACTTC. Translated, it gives CSVQPTAEETQYF.

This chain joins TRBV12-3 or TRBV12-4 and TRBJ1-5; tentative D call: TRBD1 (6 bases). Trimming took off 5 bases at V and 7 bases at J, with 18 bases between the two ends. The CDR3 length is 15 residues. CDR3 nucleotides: TGTGCCAGCAGTCTCCGAGACAGGACGGGGCAGCCCCAGCATTTT. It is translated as CASSLRDRTGQPQHF.

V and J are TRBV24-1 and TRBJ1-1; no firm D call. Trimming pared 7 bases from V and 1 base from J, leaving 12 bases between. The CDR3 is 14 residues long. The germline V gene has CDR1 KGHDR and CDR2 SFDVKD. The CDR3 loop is CATSSTGKNTEAFF. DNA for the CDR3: TGTGCCACCAGCTCAACGGGAAAGAACACTGAAGCTTTCTTT.

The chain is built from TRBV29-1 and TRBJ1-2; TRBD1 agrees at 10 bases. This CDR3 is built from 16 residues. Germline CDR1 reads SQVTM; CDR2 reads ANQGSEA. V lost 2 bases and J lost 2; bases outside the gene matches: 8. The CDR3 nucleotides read TGCAGCGTTGAAAGATTTTCGGGACAGGGGAACTATGGCTACACCTTC. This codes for CSVERFSGQGNYGYTF.

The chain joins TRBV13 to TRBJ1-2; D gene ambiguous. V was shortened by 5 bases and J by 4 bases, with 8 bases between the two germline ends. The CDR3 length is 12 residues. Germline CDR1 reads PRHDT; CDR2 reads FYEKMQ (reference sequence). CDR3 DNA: TGTGCCAGCAGCATTGGACGCTATGGCTACACCTTC. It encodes CASSIGRYGYTF.

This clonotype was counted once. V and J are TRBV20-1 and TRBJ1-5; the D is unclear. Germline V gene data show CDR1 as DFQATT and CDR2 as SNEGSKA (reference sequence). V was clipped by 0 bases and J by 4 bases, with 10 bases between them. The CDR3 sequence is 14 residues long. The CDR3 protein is CSARDSQQNQPQHF. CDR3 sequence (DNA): TGCAGTGCTAGAGATTCGCAGCAGAATCAGCCCCAGCATTTT.

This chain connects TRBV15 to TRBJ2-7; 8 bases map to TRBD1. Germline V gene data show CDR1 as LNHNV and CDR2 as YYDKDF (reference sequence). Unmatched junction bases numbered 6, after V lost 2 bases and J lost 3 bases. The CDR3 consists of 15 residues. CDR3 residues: CATSRNTDRVYEQYF. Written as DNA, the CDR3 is TGTGCCACCAGCAGAAATACGGACAGGGTCTACGAGCAGTACTTC.

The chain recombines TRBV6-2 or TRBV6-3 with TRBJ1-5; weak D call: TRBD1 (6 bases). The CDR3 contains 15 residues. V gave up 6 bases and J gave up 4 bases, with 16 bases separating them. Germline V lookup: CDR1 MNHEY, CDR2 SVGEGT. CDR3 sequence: CASRQPGQANQPQHF. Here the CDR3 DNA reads TGTGCCAGCAGGCAACCGGGACAAGCAAATCAGCCCCAGCATTTT.

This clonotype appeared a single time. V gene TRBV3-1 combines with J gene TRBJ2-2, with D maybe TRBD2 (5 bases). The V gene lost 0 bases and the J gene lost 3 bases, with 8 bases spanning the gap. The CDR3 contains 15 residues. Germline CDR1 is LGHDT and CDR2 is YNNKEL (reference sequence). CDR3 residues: CASSQERGYTGELFF. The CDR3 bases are TGTGCCAGCAGCCAAGAGAGAGGGTACACCGGGGAGCTGTTTTTT.

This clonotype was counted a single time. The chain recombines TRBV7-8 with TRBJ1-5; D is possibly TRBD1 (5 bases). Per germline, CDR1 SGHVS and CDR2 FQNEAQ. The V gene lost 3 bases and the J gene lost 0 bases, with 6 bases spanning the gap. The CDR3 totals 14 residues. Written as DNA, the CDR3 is TGTGCCAGCAGCTTCGACAGTAGCAATCAGCCCCAGCATTTT. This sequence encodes CASSFDSSNQPQHF.

CDR3 amino acids: CSVASGLAKNIQYF. Here the CDR3 DNA reads TGCAGCGTTGCTAGCGGGTTAGCCAAAAACATTCAGTACTTC. The J gene is TRBJ2-4, the V gene TRBV29-1; TRBD2 matches 8 bases. Germline V gene data show CDR1 as SQVTM and CDR2 as ANQGSEA. The CDR3 covers 14 residues. V was pared by 4 bases and J by 0 bases, with 2 bases of the junction left unmatched. The whole variable domain, remainder taken from reference TRBV29-1 and TRBJ2-4, is SAVISQKPSRDICQRGTSLTIQCQVDSQVTMMFWYRQQPGQSLTLIATANQGSEATYESGFVIDKFPISRPNLTFSTLTVSNMSPEDSSIYLCSVASGLAKNIQYFGAGTRLSVL.

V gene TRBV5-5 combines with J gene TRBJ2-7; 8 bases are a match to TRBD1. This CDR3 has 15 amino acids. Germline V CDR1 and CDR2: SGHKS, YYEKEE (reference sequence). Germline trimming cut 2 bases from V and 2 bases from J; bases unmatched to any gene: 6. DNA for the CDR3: TGTGCCAGCAGCTTTATACAGGGGGGCCCCTACGAGCAGTACTTC. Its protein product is CASSFIQGGPYEQYF.

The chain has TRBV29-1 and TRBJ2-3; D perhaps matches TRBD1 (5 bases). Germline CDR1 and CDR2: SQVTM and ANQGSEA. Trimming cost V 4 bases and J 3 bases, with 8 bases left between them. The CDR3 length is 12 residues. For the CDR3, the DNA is TGCAGCGTTGCGGCAGGGACAGATACGCAGTATTTT. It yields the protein CSVAAGTDTQYF.

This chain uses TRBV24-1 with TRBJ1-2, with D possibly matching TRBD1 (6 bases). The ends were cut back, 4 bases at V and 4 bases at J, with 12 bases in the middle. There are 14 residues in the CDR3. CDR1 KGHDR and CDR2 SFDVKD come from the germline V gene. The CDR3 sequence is CATSDRDTSYGYTF. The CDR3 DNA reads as TGTGCCACCAGTGACCGGGACACCAGCTATGGCTACACCTTC.

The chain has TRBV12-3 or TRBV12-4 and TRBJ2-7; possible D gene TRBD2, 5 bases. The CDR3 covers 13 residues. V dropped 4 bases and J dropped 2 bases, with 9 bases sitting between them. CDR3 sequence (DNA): TGTGCCAGCAGTTCTCGGACTCCCTACGAGCAGTACTTC. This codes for CASSSRTPYEQYF.

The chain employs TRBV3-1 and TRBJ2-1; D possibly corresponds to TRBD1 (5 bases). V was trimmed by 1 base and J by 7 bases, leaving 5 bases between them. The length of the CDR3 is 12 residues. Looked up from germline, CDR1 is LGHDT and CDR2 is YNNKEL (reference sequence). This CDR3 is CASSQAGNEQFF. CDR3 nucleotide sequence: TGTGCCAGCAGCCAAGCAGGGAATGAGCAGTTCTTC.

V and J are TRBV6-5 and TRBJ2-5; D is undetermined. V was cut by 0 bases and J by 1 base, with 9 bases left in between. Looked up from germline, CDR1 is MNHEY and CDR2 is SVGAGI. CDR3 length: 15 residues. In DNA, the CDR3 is TGTGCCAGCAGTTACTCGATGGTAGCCCAAGAGACCCAGTACTTC. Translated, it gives CASSYSMVAQETQYF.